The 27 T cell receptor beta chains below all came from one sample that was sequenced in a study of technical replicates of blood from a handful of donors. Libraries were prepared by immunoSEQ multiplex PCR; TCRdb keeps only in-frame clonotypes and omits some of them. The data hold tens of thousands of clones, with 95% to 97% observed a single time. The sequenced material came from T cells isolated from PBMCs. The origin of the receptors is a human donor in good health.

This rearrangement joins TRBV7-9 to TRBJ2-7; no firm D call. In germline, CDR1 is SEHNR, CDR2 FQNEAQ (reference sequence). This CDR3 spans 13 amino acids. V was clipped by 3 bases and J by 1 base, with 7 bases between them. The CDR3 DNA reads as TGTGCCAGCAGCTTCTCCAGTTCCTACGAGCAGTACTTC. It specifies CASSFSSSYEQYF. Full variable domain (rest looked up from reference TRBV7-9 and TRBJ2-7): DTGVSQNPRHKITKRGQNVTFRCDPISEHNRLYWYRQTLGQGPEFLTYFQNEAQLEKSRLLSDRFSAERPKGSFSTLEIQRTEQGDSAMYLCASSFSSSYEQYFGPGTRLTVT.

This clone was seen just once. CDR3 DNA sequence: TGTGCCAGCAGCCCCACAGGGTTCCAGCCCCAGCATTTT. Residues: CASSPTGFQPQHF. The chain couples TRBV7-2 to TRBJ1-5; maybe TRBD1 (6 bases). V lost 5 bases and J 7 bases, leaving 12 bases between the germline ends. CDR1 is SGHTA and CDR2 is FQGNSA in the germline V gene. The CDR3 loop spans 13 amino acids.

This clone was detected once. This rearrangement joins TRBV6-4 to TRBJ2-6; 8 bases are shared with TRBD1. Germline V gives CDR1 MRHNA, CDR2 SNTAGT. The CDR3 extends over 14 amino acids. V lost 4 bases and J lost 4; bases outside the gene matches: 0. CDR3 amino acids: CASSGTGGANVLTF. Written as DNA, the CDR3 is TGTGCCAGCAGTGGGACAGGGGGGGCCAACGTCCTGACTTTC.

This chain links TRBV9 with TRBJ2-5; TRBD1 agrees at 10 bases. The CDR3 is made up of 14 amino acids. V trimming: 4 bases; J trimming: 5 bases; junction bases outside the gene matches: 5. Germline CDR1 is SGDLS and CDR2 is YYNGEE. The CDR3 nucleotides are TGTGCCAGCAGCTGGACAGGGGGAGAGGAGACCCAGTACTTC. Its protein product is CASSWTGGEETQYF.

The genes are TRBV11-2 and TRBJ2-7; the D gene is possibly TRBD1 (5 bases). Between the trimmed V and J ends, which lost 5 bases and 2 bases, there was a span of 7 bases. From germline, CDR1 is SGHAT and CDR2 FQNNGV. CDR3 length equals 12 residues. The CDR3 protein is CASSLRAYEQYF. CDR3 DNA sequence: TGTGCCAGCAGCCTCAGGGCCTACGAGCAGTACTTC.

The chain carries TRBV28 and TRBJ1-2, with a weak D call TRBD1 (5 bases). The length of the CDR3 is 16 residues. Trimming removed 7 bases at V and 5 bases at J, with 23 bases between. In germline, CDR1 is MDHEN, CDR2 SYDVKM. The CDR3 DNA reads TGTGCCAGCAACTTTAGGTCATCGGGGGACCCATATGGCTACACCTTC. As protein: CASNFRSSGDPYGYTF.

V is TRBV20-1 and J is TRBJ2-5; D is uncertain. Trimming took 4 bases from V and 5 from J, leaving 8 bases between them. The CDR3 covers 11 residues. Germline lookup yields CDR1 DFQATT and CDR2 SNEGSKA (reference sequence). DNA of the CDR3: TGCAGTGCTATTCCTGCGGAGACCCAGTACTTC. Residues: CSAIPAETQYF.

The chain is built from TRBV7-3 and TRBJ2-5, with TRBD2 matching 9 bases. The junction had 4 bases not matched to a gene; V was cut back by 5 bases and J by 0 bases. The CDR3 covers 15 residues. Germline values: CDR1 SGHTA, CDR2 FQGTGA. The CDR3 coding sequence is TGTGCCAGCAGCCCCGGGACTAGCTACCAAGAGACCCAGTACTTC. This gives the protein CASSPGTSYQETQYF.

The CDR3 sequence: CASSHLAGGNNEQFF. The CDR3, as DNA: TGCGCCAGCAGCCATCTAGCGGGAGGGAACAATGAGCAGTTCTTC. J is TRBJ2-1 and V is TRBV4-3; TRBD2 matches at 12 bases. Germline CDR1 and CDR2: LGHNA and YSLEER. Germline trimming cut 3 bases from V and 5 bases from J; bases unmatched to any gene: 2. The CDR3 sequence is 15 residues long.

This chain joins TRBV6-5 and TRBJ1-2; tentatively, D is TRBD1 (6 bases). V lost 2 bases to trimming and J lost 7 bases, with 11 bases between them. CDR3 length: 13 amino acids. Per germline, CDR1 MNHEY and CDR2 SVGAGI. The CDR3 nucleotides read TGTGCCAGCAGTTACCCCCAAGGGGGTGGCTACACCTTC. The encoded protein is CASSYPQGGGYTF.

This clone was observed a single time. The chain joins TRBV30 to TRBJ1-2, with a tentative D call TRBD1 (6 bases). The CDR3 is 13 amino acids. Trimming shortened V by 2 bases and J by 8 bases, and 15 bases separated the two germline ends. Germline-derived CDR1 and CDR2 are GTSNPN and SVGIG (reference sequence). In nucleotides, the CDR3 is TGTGCCTGGAGTAAGGCCAGGGGAGACGGCTACACCTTC. Protein product: CAWSKARGDGYTF. The whole variable domain, remainder taken from reference TRBV30 and TRBJ1-2, is SQTIHQWPATLVQPVGSPLSLECTVEGTSNPNLYWYRQAAGRGLQLLFYSVGIGQISSEVPQNLSASRPQDRQFILSSKKLLLSDSGFYLCAWSKARGDGYTFGSGTRLTVV.

The J gene is TRBJ2-7, the V gene TRBV4-1; 8 bases map to TRBD2. Germline trimming cut 3 bases from V and 1 base from J; bases unmatched to any gene: 2. CDR1 MGHRA and CDR2 YSYEKL come from the germline V gene. The CDR3 runs 14 residues. CDR3 in amino acids: CASSQIAGSYEQYF. The CDR3 coding sequence is TGCGCCAGCAGCCAGATAGCGGGGTCCTACGAGCAGTACTTC.

The genes are TRBV30 and TRBJ1-1, with a possible D match to TRBD1 (6 bases). Germline V gene sequence: CDR1 GTSNPN, CDR2 SVGIG (reference sequence). The V and J ends lost 4 bases and 2 bases respectively, with 11 bases between them. This CDR3 region has 13 residues. CDR3 bases: TGTGCCTGGACCGACAGGTCTAACACTGAAGCTTTCTTT. It encodes CAWTDRSNTEAFF. Complete variable domain (other parts from reference TRBV30 and TRBJ1-1): SQTIHQWPATLVQPVGSPLSLECTVEGTSNPNLYWYRQAAGRGLQLLFYSVGIGQISSEVPQNLSASRPQDRQFILSSKKLLLSDSGFYLCAWTDRSNTEAFFGQGTRLTVV.

The rearrangement links TRBV11-2 to TRBJ2-5; TRBD2 matches at 14 bases. Losses at the gene ends were 6 bases for V and 5 bases for J; bases not matched to a gene: 14. The CDR3 consists of 18 residues. CDR1 and CDR2 (germline): SGHAT, FQNNGV. The CDR3, as DNA: TGTGCCAGCAGTCCGGCCGGGACTAGCGGGAGATATTGGGAGACCCAGTACTTC. Translated: CASSPAGTSGRYWETQYF. The full variable domain, rest sourced from reference TRBV11-2 and TRBJ2-5, is EAGVAQSPRYKIIEKRQSVAFWCNPISGHATLYWYQQILGQGPKLLIQFQNNGVVDDSQLPKDRFSAERLKGVDSTLKIQPAKLEDSAVYLCASSPAGTSGRYWETQYFGPGTRLLVL.

The chain employs TRBV7-2 and TRBJ2-3, with TRBD1 identical over 7 bases. The CDR3 covers 15 residues. V shed 5 bases and J 1 base; nucleotides not matched to a gene: 6. Germline assignment: CDR1 SGHTA and CDR2 FQGNSA. CDR3 loop: CASSIIGQGTDTQYF. The CDR3 DNA reads as TGTGCCAGCAGCATCATCGGACAGGGCACAGATACGCAGTATTTT.

This sequence joins TRBV6-6 and TRBJ1-5; D is possibly TRBD1 (6 bases). CDR1 MNHNY and CDR2 SVGAGI come from the germline V gene (reference sequence). CDR3 length: 16 residues. Trimming removed 5 bases from V and 4 bases from J, with 18 bases in between. The CDR3 bases are TGTGCCAGCAGTACAGGGTTGAGGGAACTAAATCAGCCCCAGCATTTT. Its translation: CASSTGLRELNQPQHF.

The count of this clone is one. The genes are TRBV28 and TRBJ1-4; 9 positions match TRBD1. CDR3 size: 14 residues. J gave up 7 bases and V 8 bases, and 8 bases lay outside the gene matches. The germline V gene has CDR1 MDHEN and CDR2 SYDVKM. DNA of the CDR3: TGTGCCAGCTCAGGGGGACAGGGTCCTGAAAAACTGTTTTTT. Its translation is CASSGGQGPEKLFF.

This clone was found once. V usage is TRBV7-8 and J usage is TRBJ1-1; possibly TRBD1 for D (6 bases). V was cut by 3 bases and J by 0 bases, with 11 bases left in between. The germline gives CDR1 SGHVS, CDR2 FQNEAQ. CDR3 size: 15 residues. The CDR3 nucleotides are TGTGCCAGCAGCTTTTCTGGGGGCGTGAACACTGAAGCTTTCTTT. Translating it yields CASSFSGGVNTEAFF. Filled out from reference TRBV7-8 and TRBJ1-1, the complete variable domain reads GAGVSQSPRYKVAKRGQDVALRCDPISGHVSLFWYQQALGQGPEFLTYFQNEAQLDKSGLPSDRFFAERPEGSVSTLKIQRTQQEDSAVYLCASSFSGGVNTEAFFGQGTRLTVV.

The gene calls are TRBV6-1 and TRBJ2-3; TRBD2 matches 7 bases. The CDR3 totals 17 residues. V lost 2 bases to trimming and J lost 0 bases; unmatched junction nucleotides: 8. Germline lookup yields CDR1 MNHNS and CDR2 SASEGT. The CDR3 sequence: CASSEYSLAASTDTQYF. CDR3 nucleotide sequence: TGTGCCAGCAGTGAATACTCTCTAGCGGCTAGCACAGATACGCAGTATTTT.

The genes are TRBV28 and TRBJ2-1; D possibly corresponds to TRBD2 (6 bases). The CDR3 is made up of 14 amino acids. The germline gives CDR1 MDHEN, CDR2 SYDVKM. V was pared by 5 bases and J by 4 bases, with 12 bases between. CDR3 protein: CASSGDSSYNEQFF. The CDR3 DNA is TGTGCCAGCAGTGGGGACTCCTCTTACAATGAGCAGTTCTTC.

The CDR3 DNA reads TGTGCCAGCAGCTCGAAGACTAGCCCCACAGATACGCAGTATTTT. Translation: CASSSKTSPTDTQYF. V and J are TRBV5-4 and TRBJ2-3, with TRBD2 identical over 7 bases. The CDR3 spans 15 residues. Germline values: CDR1 SGHNT, CDR2 YYREEE (reference sequence). Germline trimming cut 3 bases from V and 2 bases from J; bases unmatched to any gene: 6.

This clone came up once. This chain connects TRBV19 to TRBJ2-4, with unresolved D. This CDR3 comprises 11 residues. Trimming removed 3 bases at V and 16 bases at J, with 13 bases between. Germline values: CDR1 LNHDA, CDR2 SQIVND (reference sequence). The CDR3 spells CASSISEEHYF. The CDR3, as DNA: TGTGCCAGTAGTATCTCTGAAGAACACTACTTC.

The chain links TRBV5-1 to TRBJ1-2; no firm D call. The CDR3 runs to 13 residues. The V end lost 3 bases, the J end lost 2 bases, and 8 bases lay between the germline ends. The germline gives CDR1 SGHRS, CDR2 YFSETQ. CDR3 residues: CASSWAENYGYTF. For the CDR3, the DNA is TGCGCCAGCAGCTGGGCTGAGAACTATGGCTACACCTTC.

This chain uses TRBV15 with TRBJ2-3; the D is unclear. V lost 0 bases and J lost 4, with 11 bases in between. In germline, CDR1 is LNHNV, CDR2 YYDKDF (reference sequence). CDR3 length equals 15 residues. CDR3 DNA sequence: TGTGCCACCAGCAGAGATCCTTATAGCTCAGATACGCAGTATTTT. The encoded protein is CATSRDPYSSDTQYF. Full variable domain (rest looked up from reference TRBV15 and TRBJ2-3): DAMVIQNPRYQVTQFGKPVTLSCSQTLNHNVMYWYQQKSSQAPKLLFHYYDKDFNNEADTPDNFQSRRPNTSFCFLDIRSPGLGDTAMYLCATSRDPYSSDTQYFGPGTRLTVL.

The chain is built from TRBV29-1 and TRBJ1-2; the D gene is possibly TRBD1 (5 bases). From germline, CDR1 is SQVTM and CDR2 ANQGSEA. With 3 bases removed from V and 8 bases from J, the gap between germline ends came to 10 bases. The CDR3 consists of 11 residues. CDR3 amino acids: CSVDREEGYTF. The DNA of the CDR3 is TGCAGCGTTGACAGGGAGGAAGGCTACACCTTC.

The chain has TRBV6-1 and TRBJ2-7; D is perhaps TRBD2 (5 bases). The V and J ends lost 7 bases and 2 bases respectively, with 9 bases between them. This CDR3 comprises 12 residues. Germline V gene sequence: CDR1 MNHNS, CDR2 SASEGT. The CDR3: CASTGVTYEQYF. CDR3 nucleotides: TGTGCCAGCACCGGGGTCACCTACGAGCAGTACTTC.

The chain combines TRBV27 with TRBJ2-1, with a tentative D call TRBD2 (5 bases). Germline loops: CDR1 MNHEY, CDR2 SMNVEV (reference sequence). The CDR3 sequence is 13 residues long. Trimming pared 7 bases from V and 6 bases from J, leaving 13 bases between. In DNA, the CDR3 is TGTGCCAGCACCAACGGGAACCTCAATGAGCAGTTCTTC. Protein sequence: CASTNGNLNEQFF.